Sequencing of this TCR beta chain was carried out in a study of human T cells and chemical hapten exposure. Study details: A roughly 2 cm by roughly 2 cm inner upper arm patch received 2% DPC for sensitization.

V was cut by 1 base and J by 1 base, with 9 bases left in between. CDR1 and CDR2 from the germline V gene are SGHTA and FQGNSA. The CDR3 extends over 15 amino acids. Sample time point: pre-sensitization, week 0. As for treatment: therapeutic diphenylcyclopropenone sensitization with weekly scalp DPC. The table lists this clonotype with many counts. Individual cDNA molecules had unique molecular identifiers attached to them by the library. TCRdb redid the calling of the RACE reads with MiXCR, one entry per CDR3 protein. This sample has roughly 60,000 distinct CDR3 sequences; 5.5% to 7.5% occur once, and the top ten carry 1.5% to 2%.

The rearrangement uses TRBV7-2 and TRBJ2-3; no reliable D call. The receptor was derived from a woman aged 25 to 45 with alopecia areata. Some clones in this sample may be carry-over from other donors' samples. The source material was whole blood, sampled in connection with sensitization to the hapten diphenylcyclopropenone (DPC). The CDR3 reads CASSLGPGRTDTQYF. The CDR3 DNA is TGTGCCAGCAGCTTAGGCCCAGGTCGCACAGATACGCAGTATTTT. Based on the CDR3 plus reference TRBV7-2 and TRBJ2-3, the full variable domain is GAGVSQSPSNKVTEKGKDVELRCDPISGHTALYWYRQSLGQGLEFLIYFQGNSAPDKSGLPSDRFSAERTGGSVSTLTIQRTQQEDSAVYLCASSLGPGRTDTQYFGPGTRLTVL.